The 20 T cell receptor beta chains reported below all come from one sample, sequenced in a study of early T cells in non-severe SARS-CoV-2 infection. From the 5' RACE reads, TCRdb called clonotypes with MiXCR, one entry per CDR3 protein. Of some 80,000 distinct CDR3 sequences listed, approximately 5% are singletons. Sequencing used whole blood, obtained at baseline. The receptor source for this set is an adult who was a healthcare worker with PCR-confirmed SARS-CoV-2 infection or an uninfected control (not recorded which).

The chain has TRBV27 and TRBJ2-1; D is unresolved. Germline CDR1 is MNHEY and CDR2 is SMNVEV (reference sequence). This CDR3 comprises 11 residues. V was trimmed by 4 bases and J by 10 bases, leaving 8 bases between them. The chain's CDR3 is CASSSLAEQFF. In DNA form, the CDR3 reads TGTGCCAGCAGTTCCCTCGCAGAGCAGTTCTTC.

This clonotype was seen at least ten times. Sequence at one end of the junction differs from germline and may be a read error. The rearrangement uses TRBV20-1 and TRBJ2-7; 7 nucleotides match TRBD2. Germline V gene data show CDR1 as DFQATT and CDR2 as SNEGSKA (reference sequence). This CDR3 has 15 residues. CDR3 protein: CSARAAAGESYEQYF. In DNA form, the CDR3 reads TGCAGTGCGAGAGCGGCGGCGGGAGAATCCTACGAGCAGTACTTC.

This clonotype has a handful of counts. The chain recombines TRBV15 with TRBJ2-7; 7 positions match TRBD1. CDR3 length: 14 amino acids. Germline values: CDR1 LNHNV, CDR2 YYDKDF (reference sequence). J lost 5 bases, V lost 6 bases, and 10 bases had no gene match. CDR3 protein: CATSPLYRGDEQYF. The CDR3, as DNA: TGTGCCACCAGTCCACTATACAGGGGCGACGAGCAGTACTTC.

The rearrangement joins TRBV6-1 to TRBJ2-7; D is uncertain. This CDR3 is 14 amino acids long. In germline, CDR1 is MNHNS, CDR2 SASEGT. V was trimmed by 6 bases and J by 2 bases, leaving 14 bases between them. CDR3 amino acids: CASRRAPDAYEQYF. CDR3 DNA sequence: TGTGCCAGCAGGCGCGCCCCAGACGCCTACGAGCAGTACTTC.

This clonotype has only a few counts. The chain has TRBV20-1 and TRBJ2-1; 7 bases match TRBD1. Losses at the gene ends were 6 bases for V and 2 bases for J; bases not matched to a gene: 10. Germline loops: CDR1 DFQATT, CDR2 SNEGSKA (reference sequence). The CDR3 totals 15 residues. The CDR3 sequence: CSAPREGAAYNEQFF. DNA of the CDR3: TGCAGTGCCCCCCGCGAGGGGGCGGCCTACAATGAGCAGTTCTTC.

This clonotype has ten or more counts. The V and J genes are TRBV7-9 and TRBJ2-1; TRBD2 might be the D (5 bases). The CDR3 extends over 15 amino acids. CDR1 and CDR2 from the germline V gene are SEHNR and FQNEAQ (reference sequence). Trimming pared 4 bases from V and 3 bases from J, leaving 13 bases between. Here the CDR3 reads CASSSWRGGYNEQFF. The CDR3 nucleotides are TGTGCCAGCAGCTCCTGGCGTGGAGGCTACAATGAGCAGTTCTTC. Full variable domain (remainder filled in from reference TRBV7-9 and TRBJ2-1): DTGVSQNPRHKITKRGQNVTFRCDPISEHNRLYWYRQTLGQGPEFLTYFQNEAQLEKSRLLSDRFSAERPKGSFSTLEIQRTEQGDSAMYLCASSSWRGGYNEQFFGPGTRLTVL.

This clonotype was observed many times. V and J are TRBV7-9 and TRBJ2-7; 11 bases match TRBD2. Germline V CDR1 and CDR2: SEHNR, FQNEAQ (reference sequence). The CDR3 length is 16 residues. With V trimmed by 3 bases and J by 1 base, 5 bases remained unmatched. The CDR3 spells CASSFLVAGGSYEQYF. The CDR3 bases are TGTGCCAGCAGCTTTCTGGTAGCGGGAGGGTCCTACGAGCAGTACTTC. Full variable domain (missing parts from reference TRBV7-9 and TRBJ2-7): DTGVSQNPRHKITKRGQNVTFRCDPISEHNRLYWYRQTLGQGPEFLTYFQNEAQLEKSRLLSDRFSAERPKGSFSTLEIQRTEQGDSAMYLCASSFLVAGGSYEQYFGPGTRLTVT.

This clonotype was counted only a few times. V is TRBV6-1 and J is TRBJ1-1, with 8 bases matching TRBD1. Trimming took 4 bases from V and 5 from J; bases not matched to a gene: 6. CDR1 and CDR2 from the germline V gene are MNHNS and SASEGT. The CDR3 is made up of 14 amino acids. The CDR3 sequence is CASSGRGRWTEAFF. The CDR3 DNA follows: TGTGCCAGCAGTGGCAGGGGGCGGTGGACTGAAGCTTTCTTT.

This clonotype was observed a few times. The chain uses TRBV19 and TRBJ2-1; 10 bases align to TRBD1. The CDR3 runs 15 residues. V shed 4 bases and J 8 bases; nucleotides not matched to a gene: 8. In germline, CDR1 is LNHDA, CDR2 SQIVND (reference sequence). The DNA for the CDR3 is TGTGCCAGTAGTAAGACAGGGGGCTTCTTAGATGAGCAGTTCTTC. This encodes CASSKTGGFLDEQFF.

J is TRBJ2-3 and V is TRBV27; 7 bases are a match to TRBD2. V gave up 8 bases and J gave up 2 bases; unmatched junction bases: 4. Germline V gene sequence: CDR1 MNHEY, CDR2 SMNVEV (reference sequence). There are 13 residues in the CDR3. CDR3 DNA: TGTGCCAGCGGACGGGGGGTCACAGATACGCAGTATTTT. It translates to CASGRGVTDTQYF.

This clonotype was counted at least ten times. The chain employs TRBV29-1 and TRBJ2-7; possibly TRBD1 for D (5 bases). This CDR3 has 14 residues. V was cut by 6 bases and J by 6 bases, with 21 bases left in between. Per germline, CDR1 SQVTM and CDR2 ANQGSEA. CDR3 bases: TGCAGCGTGGCCGACAGAGCCTCTGCCCCCGAGCAGTACTTC. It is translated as CSVADRASAPEQYF.

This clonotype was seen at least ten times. The CDR3 loop reads CAISEHASTDTQYF. DNA for the CDR3: TGTGCCATCAGTGAACATGCTAGCACAGATACGCAGTATTTT. The genes are TRBV10-3 and TRBJ2-3; D is unresolved. CDR3 length equals 14 residues. Germline V gene data show CDR1 as ENHRY and CDR2 as SYGVKD. Trimming took 3 bases from V and 0 from J, leaving 7 bases between them.

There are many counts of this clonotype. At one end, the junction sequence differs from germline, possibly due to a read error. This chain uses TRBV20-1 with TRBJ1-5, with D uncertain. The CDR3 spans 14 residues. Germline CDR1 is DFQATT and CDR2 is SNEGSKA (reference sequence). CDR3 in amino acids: CSARGGLSNQPQHF. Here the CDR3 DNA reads TGCAGTGCCAGAGGTGGGTTAAGCAATCAGCCCCAGCATTTT.

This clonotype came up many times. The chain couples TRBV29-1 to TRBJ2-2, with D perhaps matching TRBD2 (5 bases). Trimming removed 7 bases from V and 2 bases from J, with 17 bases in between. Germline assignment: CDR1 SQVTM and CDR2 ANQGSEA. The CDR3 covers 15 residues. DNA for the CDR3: TGCAGCGCCAAGGATGACGGGAAAAACACCGGGGAGCTGTTTTTT. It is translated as CSAKDDGKNTGELFF.

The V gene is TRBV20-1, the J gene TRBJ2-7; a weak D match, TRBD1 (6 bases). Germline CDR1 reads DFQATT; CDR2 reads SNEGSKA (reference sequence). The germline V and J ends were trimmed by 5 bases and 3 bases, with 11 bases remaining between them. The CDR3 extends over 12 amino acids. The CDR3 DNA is TGCAGTGCTCCGACAGGAGGCTACGAGCAGTACTTC. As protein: CSAPTGGYEQYF.

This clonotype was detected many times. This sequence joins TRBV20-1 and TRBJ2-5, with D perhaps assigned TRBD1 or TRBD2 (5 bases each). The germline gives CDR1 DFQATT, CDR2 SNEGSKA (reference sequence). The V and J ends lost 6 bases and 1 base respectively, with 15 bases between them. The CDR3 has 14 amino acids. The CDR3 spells CSAGVYSLQETQYF. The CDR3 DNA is TGCAGTGCGGGGGTCTACTCCCTCCAAGAGACCCAGTACTTC.

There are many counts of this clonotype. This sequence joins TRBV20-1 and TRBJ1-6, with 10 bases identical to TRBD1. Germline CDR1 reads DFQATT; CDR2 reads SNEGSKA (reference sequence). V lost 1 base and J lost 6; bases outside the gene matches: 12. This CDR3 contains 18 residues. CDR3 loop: CSARAPPGRDRGNSPLHF. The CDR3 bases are TGCAGTGCTAGAGCCCCTCCGGGCCGGGACAGGGGTAATTCACCCCTCCACTTT.

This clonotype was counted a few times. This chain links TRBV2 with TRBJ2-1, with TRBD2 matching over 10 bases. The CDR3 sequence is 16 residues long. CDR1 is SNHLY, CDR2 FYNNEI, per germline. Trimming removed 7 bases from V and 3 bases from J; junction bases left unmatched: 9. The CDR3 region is CASTRRVAGGYNEQFF. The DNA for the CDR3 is TGTGCCAGCACCAGGAGGGTAGCGGGGGGCTACAATGAGCAGTTCTTC.

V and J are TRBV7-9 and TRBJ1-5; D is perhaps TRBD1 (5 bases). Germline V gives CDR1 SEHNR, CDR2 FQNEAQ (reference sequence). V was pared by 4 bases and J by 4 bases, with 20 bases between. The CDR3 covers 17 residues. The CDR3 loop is CASSSSVNRDLNQPQHF. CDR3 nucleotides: TGTGCCAGCAGCTCTTCTGTGAATAGGGACTTAAATCAGCCCCAGCATTTT.

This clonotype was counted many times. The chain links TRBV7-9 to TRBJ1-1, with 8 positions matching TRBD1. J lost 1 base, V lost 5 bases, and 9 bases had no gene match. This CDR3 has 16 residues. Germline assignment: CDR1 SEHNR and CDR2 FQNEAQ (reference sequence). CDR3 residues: CASSPLPGGENTEAFF. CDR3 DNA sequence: TGTGCCAGCAGCCCCCTCCCAGGGGGCGAGAACACTGAAGCTTTCTTT.